These T cell receptor beta chains were read from a single sample in a study of T-cell memory formation after mild COVID-19. TCRdb independently ran MiXCR on the 5' RACE reads; one entry per CDR3 protein. The repertoire includes about 390,000 distinct CDR3 sequences, around a sixth of them detected once, and around a fifth sits in the top ten. The specimen was PBMCs or a T cell subset sorted from them (not recorded which). Every receptor here comes from a man between 18 and 29 years old who had mild COVID-19 (a few samples of this study predate the infection). Cell type and time point are not known. The CDR3 runs from the conserved cysteine through the conserved F or W. D genes are given only for firm matches. Not all rows give a size; the values are once, few, many and, for expanded clones, a class.

NA,few,TRBJ2-5,TRBV7-6,CASSLRSRSETQYF,TGTGCCAGCAGCTTAAGGTCGAGGAGTGAGACCCAGTACTTC
NA,NA,TRBJ1-1,TRBV7-6,CASSLRQKNTEAFF,TGTGCCAGCAGCTTAAGGCAGAAGAACACTGAAGCTTTCTTT
NA,many,TRBJ1-2,TRBV6-4,CASRHLTYGYTF,TGTGCCAGCAGACACCTGACCTATGGCTACACCTTC
TRBD2,NA,TRBJ2-5,TRBV9,CASSVGYSGGQETQYF,TGTGCCAGCAGCGTAGGATACAGCGGGGGGCAAGAGACCCAGTACTTC
TRBD2,NA,TRBJ2-7,TRBV6-5,CASSYERSGTYEQYF,TGTGCCAGCAGTTACGAGCGGAGCGGGACCTACGAGCAGTACTTC
TRBD2,few,TRBJ2-3,TRBV6-2/TRBV6-3,CASRRSGGSDTQYF,TGTGCCAGCCGCCGGAGCGGGGGGTCAGATACGCAGTATTTT
NA,NA,TRBJ1-5,TRBV12-3/TRBV12-4,CASSLWAGDSNQPQHF,TGTGCCAGCAGTTTATGGGCAGGGGATAGCAATCAGCCCCAGCATTTT
NA,NA,TRBJ2-3,TRBV28,CASSPQITDTQYF,TGTGCCAGCAGTCCTCAGATCACAGATACGCAGTATTTT
TRBD1,few,TRBJ1-5,TRBV6-5,CASSARGRGHEPQHF,TGTGCCAGCAGTGCCCGGGGGAGGGGGCATGAGCCCCAGCATTTT
NA,NA,TRBJ2-1,TRBV2,CASSEAGEQFF,TGTGCCAGCAGTGAAGCGGGTGAGCAGTTCTTC
TRBD1,few,TRBJ2-7,TRBV27,CASSLLRTGESYEQYF,TGTGCCAGCAGCTTACTCCGGACAGGGGAGTCCTACGAGCAGTACTTC
NA,NA,TRBJ2-7,TRBV2,CASSGPNWGDLLVDEQYF,TGTGCCAGCAGTGGTCCCAACTGGGGGGACCTCTTGGTAGATGAGCAGTACTTC
NA,few,TRBJ1-6,TRBV20-1,CRVDSTTSSSYNSPLHF,TGCAGAGTTGACAGTACAACAAGTAGCTCCTATAATTCACCCCTCCACTTT
TRBD1,few,TRBJ1-2,TRBV12-3/TRBV12-4,CASIPLGTGGMYGYTF,TGTGCCAGCATACCTCTTGGGACAGGGGGCATGTATGGCTACACCTTC
NA,few,TRBJ1-2,TRBV4-3,CASSQVSAENGYTF,TGCGCCAGCAGCCAAGTGAGCGCTGAGAATGGCTACACCTTC
NA,few,TRBJ1-1,TRBV20-1,CSARDPSPKDAFF,TGCAGTGCTAGAGATCCGTCCCCCAAGGATGCTTTCTTT
TRBD2,few,TRBJ2-2,TRBV20-1,CSAESGANTGELFF,TGCAGTGCAGAGAGCGGGGCCAACACCGGGGAGCTGTTTTTT
TRBD2,few,TRBJ2-3,TRBV7-9,CASSLYASGVTDTQYF,TGTGCCAGCAGCTTATATGCTAGCGGGGTCACAGATACGCAGTATTTT
NA,NA,TRBJ1-1,TRBV7-6,CASSLGPGTFPRGNTEAFF,TGTGCCAGCAGCTTAGGTCCAGGGACGTTTCCTCGGGGGAACACTGAAGCTTTCTTT
NA,NA,TRBJ2-6,TRBV9,CASSGDQGNGANVLTF,TGTGCCAGCAGCGGAGATCAGGGTAATGGGGCCAACGTCCTGACTTTC
TRBD1,NA,TRBJ1-2,TRBV6-2/TRBV6-3,CASSPRGQTYTF,TGTGCCAGCAGTCCACGGGGACAGACCTACACCTTC
NA,NA,TRBJ2-5,TRBV5-1,CASRGGQRETQYF,TGCGCCAGCAGAGGAGGCCAAAGGGAGACCCAGTACTTC
TRBD2,few,TRBJ2-3,TRBV7-2,CASSDRGGLDTQYF,TGTGCCAGCAGCGACCGGGGGGGCCTTGATACGCAGTATTTT
TRBD2,NA,TRBJ2-3,TRBV9,CASSYKQRGPTDTQYF,TGTGCCAGCAGCTACAAACAGCGGGGTCCCACAGATACGCAGTATTTT
NA,NA,TRBJ1-4,TRBV25-1,CASSDTGTANEKLFF,TGTGCCAGCAGTGATACCGGGACGGCGAATGAAAAACTGTTTTTT
NA,few,TRBJ2-3,TRBV9,CASSVSLIRTDTQYF,TGTGCCAGCAGCGTCTCACTAATCCGAACAGATACGCAGTATTTT
NA,few,TRBJ2-1,TRBV18,CASSPPRETTYNEQFF,TGTGCCAGCTCACCACCCCGGGAAACTACCTACAATGAGCAGTTCTTC
TRBD1,NA,TRBJ2-1,TRBV5-1,CASSLGQVDNEQFF,TGCGCCAGCAGCCTGGGACAGGTAGACAATGAGCAGTTCTTC
NA,NA,TRBJ2-2,TRBV9,CASSGGRIVTGELFF,TGTGCCAGCAGCGGTGGGCGGATCGTCACCGGGGAGCTGTTTTTT
TRBD1,few,TRBJ2-2,TRBV5-1,CASSLSQGVRGLNTGELFF,TGCGCCAGCAGCTTGTCACAGGGGGTACGCGGACTCAACACCGGGGAGCTGTTTTTT
NA,few,TRBJ2-2,TRBV12-3/TRBV12-4,CASSEKYTGELFF,TGTGCCAGCAGTGAAAAGTACACCGGGGAGCTGTTTTTT
TRBD1,few,TRBJ2-3,TRBV6-5,CASSYSGQVSDTQYF,TGTGCCAGCAGTTACTCGGGACAGGTATCAGATACGCAGTATTTT
TRBD1,NA,TRBJ2-7,TRBV20-1,CSARDKGQVANEQYF,TGCAGTGCTAGAGACAAGGGACAGGTCGCCAACGAGCAGTACTTC
NA,few,TRBJ2-5,TRBV6-2/TRBV6-3,CASSYKQTQYF,TGTGCCAGCAGTTATAAACAGACCCAGTACTTC
NA,many,TRBJ2-3,TRBV7-2,CASIKMAGFTDTQYF,TGTGCCAGCATCAAAATGGCGGGTTTCACAGATACGCAGTATTTT
TRBD1,few,TRBJ1-1,TRBV12-3/TRBV12-4,CASRGQENTEAFF,TGTGCCAGCAGGGGACAGGAGAACACTGAAGCTTTCTTT
NA,NA,TRBJ1-5,TRBV27,CASSFGQNQPQHF,TGTGCCAGCAGTTTCGGGCAAAATCAGCCCCAGCATTTT
NA,many,TRBJ2-5,TRBV5-1,CASSLSLRGVAETQYF,TGCGCCAGCAGCTTGAGTTTACGCGGGGTCGCAGAGACCCAGTACTTC
TRBD2,NA,TRBJ2-3,TRBV7-3,CASSVRPGLAGGPPDTQYF,TGTGCCAGCAGCGTACGGCCGGGACTAGCGGGGGGGCCGCCAGATACGCAGTATTTT
NA,many,TRBJ2-7,TRBV7-9,CASSLRGSPPEQYF,TGTGCCAGCAGCTTAAGAGGCAGTCCCCCCGAGCAGTACTTC
TRBD1,few,TRBJ2-2,TRBV19,CASSMGTGPGELFF,TGTGCCAGTAGTATGGGGACAGGCCCCGGGGAGCTGTTTTTT
NA,NA,TRBJ2-1,TRBV20-1,CSVIAGWNEQFF,TGCAGTGTTATTGCGGGATGGAATGAGCAGTTCTTC